This T cell receptor beta chain was identified during a study of cytomegalovirus exposure and HLA in healthy donors. General study results and limits: Listed as cytomegalovirus-associated were 150 to 200 TCR beta chains.

A word on this clone: Its antigen is not identified.

The CDR3 totals 13 residues. The germline V gene has CDR1 LGHNA and CDR2 YNFKEQ. V shed 0 bases and J shed 3 bases, with 6 bases lying between them. The study ran its PCR with 60 Vbeta and 13 Jbeta primers. Measured with immunoSEQ multiplex PCR; TCRdb has only the in-frame clones, and not every one. The sample consists of 65,000 to 75,000 clones, roughly four fifths of them appearing once. Sequencing was performed on PBMCs. The chain couples TRBV4-2 to TRBJ2-7, with D unclear. The sequence derives from a man between 50 and 59 years old in good health and CMV-seronegative. CDR3 sequence (DNA): TGTGCCAGCAGCCAAGAACCCAGCTACGAGCAGTACTTC. It is translated as CASSQEPSYEQYF.